This TCR beta chain was observed in a study of blood T cell repertoires in COVID-19. Across the whole study: Samples came from the United States, Italy and Spain, spanning acute and convalescent COVID-19.

Produced via immunoSEQ multiplex PCR; TCRdb's table is partial and in-frame only. In the table there are about 73,000 clones, roughly nine tenths of which are singletons. The length of the CDR3 is 13 residues. With 3 bases removed from V and 4 bases from J, the gap between germline ends came to 9 bases. Germline assignment: CDR1 ENHRY and CDR2 SYGVKD. Sequencing was performed on peripheral blood. This sequence originates from an elderly man with acute or convalescent COVID-19. The chain combines TRBV10-3 with TRBJ1-2; D is possibly TRBD1 (6 bases). The DNA of the CDR3 is TGTGCCATCAGTGACAGGGGCACCTATGGCTACACCTTC. Its protein is CAISDRGTYGYTF.